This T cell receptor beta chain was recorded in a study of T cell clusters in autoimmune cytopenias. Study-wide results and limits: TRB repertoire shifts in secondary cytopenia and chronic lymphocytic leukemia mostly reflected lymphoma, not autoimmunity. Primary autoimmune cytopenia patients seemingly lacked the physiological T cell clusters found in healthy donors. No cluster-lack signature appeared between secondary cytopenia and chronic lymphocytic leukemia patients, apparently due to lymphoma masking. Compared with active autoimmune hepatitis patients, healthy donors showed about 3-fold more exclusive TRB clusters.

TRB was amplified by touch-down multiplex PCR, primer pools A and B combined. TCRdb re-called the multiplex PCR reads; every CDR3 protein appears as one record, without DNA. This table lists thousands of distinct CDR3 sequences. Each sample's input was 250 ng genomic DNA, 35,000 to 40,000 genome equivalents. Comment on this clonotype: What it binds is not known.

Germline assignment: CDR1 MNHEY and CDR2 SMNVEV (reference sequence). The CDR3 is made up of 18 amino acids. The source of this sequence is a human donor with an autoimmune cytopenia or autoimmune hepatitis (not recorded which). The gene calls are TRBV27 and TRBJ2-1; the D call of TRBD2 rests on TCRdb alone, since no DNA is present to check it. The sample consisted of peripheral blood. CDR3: CASSSGGPTLRDYNEQFF.